What follows are 27 T cell receptor beta chains derived from one specimen sequenced in a study of Ad26.COV2.S vaccination and SARS-CoV-2 variants. Treatment: some 20 received Ad26.COV2.S at low or high dose, single or two shots; five or six received placebo; per-sample allocation not given. The samples were gathered on day 63 after the first injection of vaccine or placebo. The table came from immunoSEQ multiplex PCR; TCRdb's copy has only in-frame clones and leaves some out. The table has around 450,000 clones, around 91% seen once. The sample was peripheral blood, taken in a trial of Ad26.COV2.S vaccine versus placebo. All receptors come from a person aged 18-65 years who received the Ad26.COV2.S COVID-19 vaccine or a placebo.

The chain uses TRBV21-1 and TRBJ2-7; the D segment call TRBD1 is taken from the table without a DNA check. TRBV21-1 is a pseudogene. The CDR3 has 15 residues. The CDR3 sequence: CASSKPGGPVYEQYF. CDR3 nucleotides: TGTGCCAGCAGCAAGCCAGGGGGTCCCGTCTACGAGCAGTACTTC.

In its sample, this clone was seen a few times. The V and J genes are TRBV3-1 (or the pseudogene TRBV3-2) and TRBJ1-1, with D perhaps TRBD1 (6 bases). Trimming cost V 6 bases and J 5 bases, with 16 bases left between them. Germline values: CDR1 LGHDT, CDR2 YNNKEL (reference sequence). CDR3 length equals 14 residues. The CDR3: CASSQQGEGTEAFF. CDR3 sequence (DNA): TGTGCCAGCAGTCAACAGGGTGAGGGGACTGAAGCTTTCTTT.

The chain is built from TRBV13 and TRBJ2-2; D remains ambiguous. The CDR3 is 12 residues long. Trimming shortened V by 2 bases and J by 7 bases, and 5 bases separated the two germline ends. From germline, CDR1 is PRHDT and CDR2 FYEKMQ (reference sequence). CDR3 sequence: CASSLPFGELFF. The CDR3 DNA follows: TGTGCCAGCAGCTTACCCTTCGGGGAGCTGTTTTTT.

The chain carries TRBV4-1 and TRBJ1-1; 9 bases line up with TRBD1. Germline assignment: CDR1 MGHRA and CDR2 YSYEKL. V shed 4 bases and J 8 bases; nucleotides not matched to a gene: 11. The CDR3 is 15 amino acids. This CDR3 is CASSLTGGGSEEAFF. The CDR3 DNA is TGCGCCAGCAGCCTAACAGGGGGCGGCTCAGAGGAAGCTTTCTTT.

The chain uses TRBV29-1 and TRBJ1-1; weak D call: TRBD1 (5 bases). From germline, CDR1 is SQVTM and CDR2 ANQGSEA. Trimming left V 1 base short and J 4 bases short, with 13 bases between. The CDR3 is 14 amino acids. DNA of the CDR3: TGCAGCGTTGAAGGAGGAGTGGGGGTCACTGAAGCTTTCTTT. This encodes CSVEGGVGVTEAFF.

The V call is TRBV29-1, the J call TRBJ2-1; 8 bases agree with TRBD1. This CDR3 contains 14 residues. Germline lookup yields CDR1 SQVTM and CDR2 ANQGSEA. V shed 7 bases, J shed 8 bases, and the junction held 13 bases outside the gene matches. The CDR3 bases are TGCAGCGCCACTAGACGGCAGGGGGCCGATGAGCAGTTCTTC. This gives the protein CSATRRQGADEQFF.

V is TRBV2 and J is TRBJ1-1; the D gene is possibly TRBD1 (5 bases). Germline V lookup: CDR1 SNHLY, CDR2 FYNNEI. V was clipped by 4 bases and J by 4 bases, with 13 bases between them. The CDR3 has 14 amino acids. As DNA, the CDR3 is TGTGCCAGCAGTGTAAGGGGAGGGATCACTGAAGCTTTCTTT. Protein: CASSVRGGITEAFF.

This sequence joins TRBV28 and TRBJ1-2, with D unclear. Germline V CDR1 and CDR2: MDHEN, SYDVKM. The CDR3 extends over 13 amino acids. V dropped 3 bases and J dropped 5 bases, with 10 bases sitting between them. As DNA, the CDR3 is TGTGCCAGCAGTTTCGGGTCGGATTATGGCTACACCTTC. It encodes CASSFGSDYGYTF.

The chain recombines TRBV11-2 with TRBJ2-7, with D possibly TRBD2 on 5 matching bases. The CDR3 contains 15 residues. Germline assignment: CDR1 SGHAT and CDR2 FQNNGV. Trimming stripped 5 bases from V and 4 bases from J, with 18 bases between. CDR3 sequence reads: CASSLRRGETYEQYF. The CDR3 nucleotides read TGTGCCAGCAGCCTACGACGGGGAGAGACTTACGAGCAGTACTTC. Variable domain in full (rest from reference TRBV11-2 and TRBJ2-7): EAGVAQSPRYKIIEKRQSVAFWCNPISGHATLYWYQQILGQGPKLLIQFQNNGVVDDSQLPKDRFSAERLKGVDSTLKIQPAKLEDSAVYLCASSLRRGETYEQYFGPGTRLTVT.

The chain is built from TRBV27 and TRBJ2-3, with 8 bases matching TRBD1. CDR1 and CDR2 from the germline V gene are MNHEY and SMNVEV (reference sequence). J lost 1 base, V lost 6 bases, and 6 bases had no gene match. This CDR3 is 15 amino acids long. DNA of the CDR3: TGTGCCAGCAGGATAAGCAGGGGGCGCACAGATACGCAGTATTTT. The encoded protein is CASRISRGRTDTQYF.

The chain joins TRBV5-4 to TRBJ1-6; 10 nucleotides align to TRBD1. The CDR3 is 15 residues long. Germline V gene sequence: CDR1 SGHNT, CDR2 YYREEE (reference sequence). V lost 4 bases and J lost 8; bases outside the gene matches: 6. The CDR3 sequence is CASSTGDRGDSPLHF. For the CDR3, the DNA is TGTGCCAGCAGCACCGGGGACAGGGGCGATTCACCCCTCCACTTT.

This clone was observed a single time. This chain uses TRBV5-6 with TRBJ2-1; TRBD2 might be the D (6 bases). Germline CDR1 is SGHDT and CDR2 is YYEEEE. This CDR3 is built from 15 residues. The V end was cut by 0 bases, the J end by 4 bases, with 11 bases between. The CDR3: CASSLGAGIYNEQFF. The CDR3 coding sequence is TGTGCCAGCAGCTTGGGCGCGGGGATTTACAATGAGCAGTTCTTC.

The chain uses TRBV30 and TRBJ1-1; 12 bases align to TRBD1. Losses at the gene ends were 4 bases for V and 5 bases for J; bases not matched to a gene: 23. There are 20 residues in the CDR3. Looked up from germline, CDR1 is GTSNPN and CDR2 is SVGIG (reference sequence). CDR3 nucleotides: TGTGCCTGGATACTTGTCGACCTTTCCGGGACAGGGGGCGTAGGGACTGAAGCTTTCTTT. The encoded protein is CAWILVDLSGTGGVGTEAFF.

This rearrangement joins TRBV29-1 to TRBJ2-7; TRBD1 matches 10 bases. Trimming cost V 4 bases and J 9 bases; bases outside gene matches: 6. CDR3 length: 12 residues. CDR1 is SQVTM and CDR2 is ANQGSEA in the germline V gene. The CDR3 spells CSVVWTGGLQYF. The CDR3, as DNA: TGCAGCGTTGTTTGGACAGGGGGACTGCAGTACTTC.

As DNA, the CDR3 is TGCGCCAGCAGCCGGAGCGGGGTTAGCACAGATACGCAGTATTTT. This sequence encodes CASSRSGVSTDTQYF. The chain uses TRBV5-1 and TRBJ2-3; TRBD2 agrees at 7 bases. Germline V lookup: CDR1 SGHRS, CDR2 YFSETQ. The CDR3 runs 15 residues. V lost 4 bases, J lost 0 bases, and 5 bases stayed unmatched. Drawing the rest from reference TRBV5-1 and TRBJ2-3, the complete variable domain is KAGVTQTPRYLIKTRGQQVTLSCSPISGHRSVSWYQQTPGQGLQFLFEYFSETQRNKGNFPGRFSGRQFSNSRSEMNVSTLELGDSALYLCASSRSGVSTDTQYFGPGTRLTVL.

This rearrangement joins TRBV28 to TRBJ2-7; D gene unclear. Trimming pared 10 bases from V and 5 bases from J, leaving 12 bases between. CDR1 is MDHEN and CDR2 is SYDVKM in the germline V gene. This CDR3 region has 11 residues. The CDR3 is CATSVVNEQYF. The CDR3 bases are TGTGCCACCTCAGTTGTCAACGAGCAGTACTTC.

The V call is TRBV7-2, the J call TRBJ1-5; D ambiguous. This CDR3 is 15 amino acids long. Trimming removed 4 bases from V and 1 base from J, with 11 bases in between. Germline V gives CDR1 SGHTA, CDR2 FQGNSA. The CDR3 here is CASSSSIVSNQPQHF. CDR3 in DNA: TGTGCCAGCAGCTCATCAATCGTGAGCAATCAGCCCCAGCATTTT.

The V call is TRBV3-1 (or the pseudogene TRBV3-2), the J call TRBJ2-1; no reliable D call. Germline-derived CDR1 and CDR2 are LGHDT and YNNKEL (reference sequence). Trimming left V 0 bases short and J 4 bases short, with 7 bases between. The CDR3 covers 14 residues. In nucleotides, the CDR3 is TGTGCCAGCAGCCAAGAATACGGATACAATGAGCAGTTCTTC. Amino acids: CASSQEYGYNEQFF.

Regarding this clone: Other DNA sequences in the sample encode the same CDR3. As DNA, the CDR3 is TGTGCCAGCAGCGTAGGTCCCCTCTCCCGGGGGCTCGATTCTGAAGCTTTCTTT. This translates into CASSVGPLSRGLDSEAFF. This chain joins TRBV9 and TRBJ1-1, with TRBD1 as a possible D gene (6 bases). Germline V gene sequence: CDR1 SGDLS, CDR2 YYNGEE. CDR3 size: 18 residues. Trimming took 0 bases from V and 6 from J, leaving 24 bases between them.

In this sample, this clone turned up once. The genes are TRBV11-3 and TRBJ2-3; the match to TRBD2 covers 8 bases. Trimming cost V 8 bases and J 3 bases; bases outside gene matches: 4. This CDR3 is built from 13 residues. Germline V gene data show CDR1 as SGHNT and CDR2 as YENEEA. The CDR3 sequence: CASSGGGTDTQYF. CDR3 nucleotide sequence: TGTGCCAGCTCGGGAGGGGGGACAGATACGCAGTATTTT.

This chain links TRBV4-3 with TRBJ2-1; 10 nucleotides line up with TRBD2. The germline V gene encodes CDR1 LGHNA and CDR2 YSLEER. V was clipped by 0 bases and J by 7 bases; unmatched bases: 6. There are 16 residues in the CDR3. The CDR3 coding sequence is TGCGCCAGCAGCCAAGATTCGGGACTAGCGTCTAATGAGCAGTTCTTC. This gives the protein CASSQDSGLASNEQFF.

The chain carries TRBV24-1 and TRBJ2-5; 7 nucleotides align to TRBD1. Germline loops: CDR1 KGHDR, CDR2 SFDVKD. V gave up 5 bases and J gave up 2 bases; unmatched junction bases: 7. This CDR3 comprises 15 residues. The CDR3: CATSGAQGIQETQYF. The CDR3 DNA sequence: TGTGCCACCAGTGGGGCACAGGGGATACAAGAGACCCAGTACTTC.

The chain couples TRBV9 to TRBJ2-3, with D possibly matching TRBD2 (5 bases). The germline gives CDR1 SGDLS, CDR2 YYNGEE. The V end was cut by 0 bases, the J end by 8 bases, with 10 bases between. This CDR3 comprises 13 residues. The CDR3 spells CASSVAGGGTQYF. The CDR3 coding sequence is TGTGCCAGCAGCGTAGCAGGAGGCGGTACGCAGTATTTT.

The V gene is TRBV7-2, the J gene TRBJ1-4; TRBD1 matches 8 bases. The CDR3 length is 13 residues. In germline, CDR1 is SGHTA, CDR2 FQGNSA. With V trimmed by 4 bases and J by 7 bases, 2 bases remained unmatched. This CDR3 reads CASSSDRGEKLFF. The CDR3 DNA follows: TGTGCCAGCAGCTCTGACAGGGGTGAAAAACTGTTTTTT.

In the case of this clone: The same CDR3 is also encoded by other DNA sequences in this sample. The chain joins TRBV12-3 or TRBV12-4 to TRBJ2-7; the D is unclear. V was trimmed by 4 bases and J by 3 bases, leaving 4 bases between them. The CDR3 loop spans 11 amino acids. This CDR3 reads CASSSIYEQYF. CDR3 coding DNA: TGTGCCAGCAGTTCAATCTACGAGCAGTACTTC.

V is TRBV5-1 and J is TRBJ2-3, with D perhaps matching TRBD1 (6 bases). The CDR3 has 16 amino acids. The V end was cut by 0 bases, the J end by 4 bases, with 15 bases between. CDR1 is SGHRS, CDR2 YFSETQ, per germline. The CDR3 region is CASSLEGGVRPDTQYF. The CDR3, as DNA: TGCGCCAGCAGCTTGGAAGGGGGAGTGCGTCCAGATACGCAGTATTTT.

The chain joins TRBV6-1 to TRBJ2-7, with 7 bases that match TRBD2. Germline V gives CDR1 MNHNS, CDR2 SASEGT. This CDR3 region has 16 residues. Trimming cost V 3 bases and J 3 bases; bases outside gene matches: 11. The CDR3 region has the DNA TGTGCCAGCAGTGAGCCTACGGGAGGAGTGGGCTACGAGCAGTACTTC. It codes for CASSEPTGGVGYEQYF.